The rows below give T cell receptor beta chains drawn from one sample of a study of blood T cell repertoires in COVID-19. Sequencing was performed with immunoSEQ multiplex PCR; in TCRdb, only in-frame clones are kept and a portion is missing. In the table there are tens of thousands of clones, 75% to 85% of which are singletons. Sequenced sample: peripheral blood. The receptors come from a woman over 75 with acute or convalescent COVID-19. The CDR3 runs from the conserved cysteine through the conserved F or W. Fields, in order: CDR3 DNA, CDR3 protein, D gene, clone size, V gene, J gene. The D gene is left open where the match is weak. Some rows mark clone size as missing; the rest say once, few, many or name a class of expanded clone.

cdr3_nt: TGTGCCAGCAGCTCCTATAGCGGGATCTACAATGAGCAGTTCTTC
cdr3_aa: CASSSYSGIYNEQFF
d_call: TRBD2
clone_size: .
v_call: TRBV11-3
j_call: TRBJ2-1

cdr3_nt: TGTGCCAGCAGCCATGCGTACCGGGACACAAAGCAGTACTTC
cdr3_aa: CASSHAYRDTKQYF
d_call: .
clone_size: .
v_call: TRBV14
j_call: TRBJ2-7

cdr3_nt: TGTGCCAGCAGTGAATACCTTCGCAGTGATAGCGGGAGTGAGCAGTTCTTC
cdr3_aa: CASSEYLRSDSGSEQFF
d_call: TRBD2
clone_size: .
v_call: TRBV25-1
j_call: TRBJ2-1

cdr3_nt: TGTGCCAGCGGGACAGAAATCAACTATGGCTACACCTTC
cdr3_aa: CASGTEINYGYTF
d_call: TRBD1
clone_size: few
v_call: TRBV2
j_call: TRBJ1-2

cdr3_nt: TGCGCCAGCAGTCCCGGGACAGGGCTCACTGAAGCTTTCTTT
cdr3_aa: CASSPGTGLTEAFF
d_call: TRBD1
clone_size: once
v_call: TRBV5-1
j_call: TRBJ1-1

cdr3_nt: TGCGCCAGTACAACAGGGGGGAGAGAGAATTCACCCCTCCACTTT
cdr3_aa: CASTTGGRENSPLHF
d_call: TRBD1
clone_size: .
v_call: TRBV5-1
j_call: TRBJ1-6

cdr3_nt: TGCGCCAGCACGTCAGACCTAGCGGGAGTCTCCCGCACCGGGGAGCTGTTTTTT
cdr3_aa: CASTSDLAGVSRTGELFF
d_call: TRBD2
clone_size: once
v_call: TRBV4-1
j_call: TRBJ2-2

cdr3_nt: TGTGCCAGCAGCAGACAGGGTAACGACAATCAGCCCCAGCATTTT
cdr3_aa: CASSRQGNDNQPQHF
d_call: TRBD1
clone_size: .
v_call: TRBV2
j_call: TRBJ1-5

cdr3_nt: TGTGCCAGCAGCCCCCAGGCTAGCGGGAGGTCAGATACGCAGTATTTT
cdr3_aa: CASSPQASGRSDTQYF
d_call: TRBD2
clone_size: .
v_call: TRBV13
j_call: TRBJ2-3

cdr3_nt: TGTGCCAGCAGTACCCGGACTAGATACGAGCAGTACTTC
cdr3_aa: CASSTRTRYEQYF
d_call: TRBD2
clone_size: .
v_call: TRBV27
j_call: TRBJ2-7

cdr3_nt: TGCGCCAGCACCAACAGGGGCCGATTACAAGAGACCCAGTACTTC
cdr3_aa: CASTNRGRLQETQYF
d_call: TRBD1
clone_size: .
v_call: TRBV5-1
j_call: TRBJ2-5

cdr3_nt: TGTGCCAGCAGCCAGGGACTAGCGGGGGGACAAGAGACCCAGTACTTC
cdr3_aa: CASSQGLAGGQETQYF
d_call: TRBD2
clone_size: .
v_call: TRBV7-2
j_call: TRBJ2-5

cdr3_nt: TGTGCCAGCTCACCGACTAGCTCCGTTCGGAACGAGCAGTACTTC
cdr3_aa: CASSPTSSVRNEQYF
d_call: TRBD2
clone_size: .
v_call: TRBV18
j_call: TRBJ2-7

cdr3_nt: TGTGCCAGCAGCTTGGAGCCCCGGGCTTCGGGATTTAATTCACCCCTCCACTTT
cdr3_aa: CASSLEPRASGFNSPLHF
d_call: .
clone_size: .
v_call: TRBV5-6
j_call: TRBJ1-6

cdr3_nt: TGTGCCAGCAGCTTCTTAGGGGGCTCCTACGAGCAGTACTTC
cdr3_aa: CASSFLGGSYEQYF
d_call: .
clone_size: .
v_call: TRBV11-2
j_call: TRBJ2-7

cdr3_nt: TGTGCCAGCAGTTTATTAGATCGGTTCACTGAAGCTTTCTTT
cdr3_aa: CASSLLDRFTEAFF
d_call: .
clone_size: few
v_call: TRBV27
j_call: TRBJ1-1

cdr3_nt: TGTGCCAGCAGAGGGGGTGGGACAGATACGCAGTATTTT
cdr3_aa: CASRGGGTDTQYF
d_call: .
clone_size: .
v_call: TRBV2
j_call: TRBJ2-3

cdr3_nt: TGTGCCAGTAGTACCCGGAGGGTAGCGGAAGCATACGAGCAGTACTTC
cdr3_aa: CASSTRRVAEAYEQYF
d_call: .
clone_size: .
v_call: TRBV19
j_call: TRBJ2-7

cdr3_nt: TGTGCCAGCAGGGACGGGACTAGCGGTTTTTACGAGCAGTACTTC
cdr3_aa: CASRDGTSGFYEQYF
d_call: TRBD2
clone_size: .
v_call: TRBV6-5
j_call: TRBJ2-7

cdr3_nt: TGTGCCAGCAGTTTTTTTGTCAGGGGGCAAGAGCAGTACTTC
cdr3_aa: CASSFFVRGQEQYF
d_call: TRBD1
clone_size: .
v_call: TRBV28
j_call: TRBJ2-7

cdr3_nt: TGTGCCAGCAGTTTTAACGGTCACACTGAAGCTTTCTTT
cdr3_aa: CASSFNGHTEAFF
d_call: .
clone_size: .
v_call: TRBV27
j_call: TRBJ1-1

cdr3_nt: TGTGCCAGCAGTTACCGGCAGGACAGACCAACCTACGAGCAGTACTTC
cdr3_aa: CASSYRQDRPTYEQYF
d_call: .
clone_size: .
v_call: TRBV6-6
j_call: TRBJ2-7

cdr3_nt: TGTGCCAGCAGTCTCCAGCAGGGTGGCGAGCAGTACTTC
cdr3_aa: CASSLQQGGEQYF
d_call: .
clone_size: .
v_call: TRBV6-2/TRBV6-3
j_call: TRBJ2-7

cdr3_nt: TGTGCCAGCAGCCCGGACAGGGGAAGGGGATATAATTCACCCCTCCACTTT
cdr3_aa: CASSPDRGRGYNSPLHF
d_call: TRBD1
clone_size: .
v_call: TRBV5-5
j_call: TRBJ1-6

cdr3_nt: TGTGCCAGCAGCCAAGATCTAAGTTATGAAGCTTTCTTT
cdr3_aa: CASSQDLSYEAFF
d_call: .
clone_size: .
v_call: TRBV3-1/TRBV3-2
j_call: TRBJ1-1

cdr3_nt: TGTGCCAGTAGTTGGGGACAGGGGATGGACCAGCAGTACTTC
cdr3_aa: CASSWGQGMDQQYF
d_call: TRBD1
clone_size: .
v_call: TRBV19
j_call: TRBJ2-7

cdr3_nt: TGTGCCAGTCACGATAGCACCACCTACAATGAGCAGTTCTTC
cdr3_aa: CASHDSTTYNEQFF
d_call: .
clone_size: .
v_call: TRBV27
j_call: TRBJ2-1

cdr3_nt: TGTGCCAGCAGCGCAGACAGGGGGCTAGCCAATGAGCAGTTCTTC
cdr3_aa: CASSADRGLANEQFF
d_call: TRBD1
clone_size: .
v_call: TRBV5-4
j_call: TRBJ2-1

cdr3_nt: TGTGCCAGCTCACCAAATCCCCCAGGGGGCGCAACTGAAGCTTTCTTT
cdr3_aa: CASSPNPPGGATEAFF
d_call: TRBD1
clone_size: .
v_call: TRBV18
j_call: TRBJ1-1

cdr3_nt: TGTGCCAGCAGCTTCGGGGGGGAGACCCAGTACTTC
cdr3_aa: CASSFGGETQYF
d_call: TRBD2
clone_size: .
v_call: TRBV7-2
j_call: TRBJ2-5

cdr3_nt: TGTGCCAGCAGTGATCCTACAGGGTTTGAGCAGTTCTTC
cdr3_aa: CASSDPTGFEQFF
d_call: .
clone_size: .
v_call: TRBV6-1
j_call: TRBJ2-1

cdr3_nt: TGTGCCAGCAGCTCACAACTAGCGGCGAACACCGGGGAGCTGTTTTTT
cdr3_aa: CASSSQLAANTGELFF
d_call: TRBD2
clone_size: .
v_call: TRBV5-5
j_call: TRBJ2-2

cdr3_nt: TGTGCCAGCAGCGTAGTAGCGGGGGGGTTGGGAGAGACCCAGTACTTC
cdr3_aa: CASSVVAGGLGETQYF
d_call: TRBD2
clone_size: .
v_call: TRBV9
j_call: TRBJ2-5

cdr3_nt: TGTGCCAGCAGCCCACACGCACAGGATGGGGCCCAGCATTTT
cdr3_aa: CASSPHAQDGAQHF
d_call: .
clone_size: .
v_call: TRBV7-2
j_call: TRBJ1-5

cdr3_nt: TGCGCCAGCAGCCAAGGTGTCGGGCAGCGGGAGCAGTACTTC
cdr3_aa: CASSQGVGQREQYF
d_call: .
clone_size: .
v_call: TRBV4-1
j_call: TRBJ2-7

cdr3_nt: TGCGCCAGCAGCTTGGGGACAGGGGAGGTCCACGAGCAGTACTTC
cdr3_aa: CASSLGTGEVHEQYF
d_call: TRBD1
clone_size: .
v_call: TRBV5-1
j_call: TRBJ2-7

cdr3_nt: TGTGCCAGCAGTTCCGGACAGGGGTGGGGCTACACCTTC
cdr3_aa: CASSSGQGWGYTF
d_call: TRBD1
clone_size: .
v_call: TRBV27
j_call: TRBJ1-2

cdr3_nt: TGTGCCAGCAGCTTACCTAGAGCTAGCGGGGGGCCTTACTACGAGCAGTACTTC
cdr3_aa: CASSLPRASGGPYYEQYF
d_call: TRBD2
clone_size: .
v_call: TRBV7-8
j_call: TRBJ2-7

cdr3_nt: TGTGCCAGCAGCTGGGCCGCTGGGTCCGGGCAGTACTTC
cdr3_aa: CASSWAAGSGQYF
d_call: .
clone_size: .
v_call: TRBV27
j_call: TRBJ2-7

cdr3_nt: TGTGCCAGCAGTCTGTGGCGGGGGGGCCGTCCTAGCACAGATACGCAGTATTTT
cdr3_aa: CASSLWRGGRPSTDTQYF
d_call: TRBD2
clone_size: once
v_call: TRBV7-3
j_call: TRBJ2-3

cdr3_nt: TGTGCCAGCAGCATCTCCGTAGCGGGAGGGATTGATACGCAGTATTTT
cdr3_aa: CASSISVAGGIDTQYF
d_call: TRBD2
clone_size: few
v_call: TRBV9
j_call: TRBJ2-3

cdr3_nt: TGTGCCAGCAGCTTAGGGCAGGCCTGGACTGAGACCCAGTACTTC
cdr3_aa: CASSLGQAWTETQYF
d_call: .
clone_size: .
v_call: TRBV11-2
j_call: TRBJ2-5

cdr3_nt: TGTGCCAGCAGCGTGAACAGGGGATTAGGGTATGGCTACACCTTC
cdr3_aa: CASSVNRGLGYGYTF
d_call: TRBD1
clone_size: .
v_call: TRBV5-4
j_call: TRBJ1-2

cdr3_nt: TGCGCCAGCAGCCAAATGCCGGACAGATGTCGCACAGATACGCAGTATTTT
cdr3_aa: CASSQMPDRCRTDTQYF
d_call: .
clone_size: .
v_call: TRBV23-1
j_call: TRBJ2-3

cdr3_nt: TGTGCCAGCAGCGCAGGACAGTACCACACCGGGGAGCTGTTTTTT
cdr3_aa: CASSAGQYHTGELFF
d_call: .
clone_size: .
v_call: TRBV5-4
j_call: TRBJ2-2

cdr3_nt: TGCGCCAGCAAAGGGACACCGCTTGGAAACACCATATATTTT
cdr3_aa: CASKGTPLGNTIYF
d_call: .
clone_size: .
v_call: TRBV4-1
j_call: TRBJ1-3

cdr3_nt: TGTGCCAGCATAGCAGGGCCCAATGAGCAGTTCTTC
cdr3_aa: CASIAGPNEQFF
d_call: .
clone_size: .
v_call: TRBV2
j_call: TRBJ2-1

cdr3_nt: TGTGCCAGTAGTAATTGGGGCAGGGACTCCTCTGGAAACACCATATATTTT
cdr3_aa: CASSNWGRDSSGNTIYF
d_call: .
clone_size: many
v_call: TRBV19
j_call: TRBJ1-3

cdr3_nt: TGTGCCAGCGGTGGACAGGGAAGGACCTACGAGCAGTACTTC
cdr3_aa: CASGGQGRTYEQYF
d_call: TRBD1
clone_size: .
v_call: TRBV2
j_call: TRBJ2-7

cdr3_nt: TGTGCCAGCAGCTTAACCCCCGGGACTAGCGGCTACGAGCAGTACTTC
cdr3_aa: CASSLTPGTSGYEQYF
d_call: TRBD2
clone_size: .
v_call: TRBV7-8
j_call: TRBJ2-7

cdr3_nt: TGCAGCGCCTGCCGGGACTTAAACTACAATGAGCAGTTCTTC
cdr3_aa: CSACRDLNYNEQFF
d_call: .
clone_size: once
v_call: TRBV29-1
j_call: TRBJ2-1

cdr3_nt: TGTGCCTGGACTAGCGGAACTAGCACAGATACGCAGTATTTT
cdr3_aa: CAWTSGTSTDTQYF
d_call: TRBD2
clone_size: .
v_call: TRBV30
j_call: TRBJ2-3